One T cell receptor (beta chain) is described in this entry. Antigen unknown. The time point was: blood 2 weeks post-SBRT. Treatment defined: 15 Gy SBRT to primary tumor, nephrectomy 4 weeks later. V was clipped by 6 bases and J by 8 bases, with 19 bases between them. The germline V gene has CDR1 MNHNS and CDR2 SASEGT. This CDR3 is 14 amino acids long. This sample is part of a study of radiation and T cells in renal cell carcinoma. The data were produced by immunoSEQ multiplex PCR, yet TCRdb's version contains in-frame clones alone and is incomplete. The sample carries about 49,000 clones, about 80% recorded once. Study-wide results and limits: Baseline intratumoral clonotype presence is unknown without pretreatment biopsies.

The rearrangement links TRBV6-1 to TRBJ1-2, with D possibly matching TRBD1 (6 bases). The receptor comes from a woman in her seventies with renal cell carcinoma. Sequencing used blood, obtained from a patient whose treatment included radiotherapy and nephrectomy. The CDR3 nucleotides read TGTGCCAGCAGCCCTGGAGGGGGGACGAAAGGCTACACCTTC. Its protein is CASSPGGGTKGYTF.